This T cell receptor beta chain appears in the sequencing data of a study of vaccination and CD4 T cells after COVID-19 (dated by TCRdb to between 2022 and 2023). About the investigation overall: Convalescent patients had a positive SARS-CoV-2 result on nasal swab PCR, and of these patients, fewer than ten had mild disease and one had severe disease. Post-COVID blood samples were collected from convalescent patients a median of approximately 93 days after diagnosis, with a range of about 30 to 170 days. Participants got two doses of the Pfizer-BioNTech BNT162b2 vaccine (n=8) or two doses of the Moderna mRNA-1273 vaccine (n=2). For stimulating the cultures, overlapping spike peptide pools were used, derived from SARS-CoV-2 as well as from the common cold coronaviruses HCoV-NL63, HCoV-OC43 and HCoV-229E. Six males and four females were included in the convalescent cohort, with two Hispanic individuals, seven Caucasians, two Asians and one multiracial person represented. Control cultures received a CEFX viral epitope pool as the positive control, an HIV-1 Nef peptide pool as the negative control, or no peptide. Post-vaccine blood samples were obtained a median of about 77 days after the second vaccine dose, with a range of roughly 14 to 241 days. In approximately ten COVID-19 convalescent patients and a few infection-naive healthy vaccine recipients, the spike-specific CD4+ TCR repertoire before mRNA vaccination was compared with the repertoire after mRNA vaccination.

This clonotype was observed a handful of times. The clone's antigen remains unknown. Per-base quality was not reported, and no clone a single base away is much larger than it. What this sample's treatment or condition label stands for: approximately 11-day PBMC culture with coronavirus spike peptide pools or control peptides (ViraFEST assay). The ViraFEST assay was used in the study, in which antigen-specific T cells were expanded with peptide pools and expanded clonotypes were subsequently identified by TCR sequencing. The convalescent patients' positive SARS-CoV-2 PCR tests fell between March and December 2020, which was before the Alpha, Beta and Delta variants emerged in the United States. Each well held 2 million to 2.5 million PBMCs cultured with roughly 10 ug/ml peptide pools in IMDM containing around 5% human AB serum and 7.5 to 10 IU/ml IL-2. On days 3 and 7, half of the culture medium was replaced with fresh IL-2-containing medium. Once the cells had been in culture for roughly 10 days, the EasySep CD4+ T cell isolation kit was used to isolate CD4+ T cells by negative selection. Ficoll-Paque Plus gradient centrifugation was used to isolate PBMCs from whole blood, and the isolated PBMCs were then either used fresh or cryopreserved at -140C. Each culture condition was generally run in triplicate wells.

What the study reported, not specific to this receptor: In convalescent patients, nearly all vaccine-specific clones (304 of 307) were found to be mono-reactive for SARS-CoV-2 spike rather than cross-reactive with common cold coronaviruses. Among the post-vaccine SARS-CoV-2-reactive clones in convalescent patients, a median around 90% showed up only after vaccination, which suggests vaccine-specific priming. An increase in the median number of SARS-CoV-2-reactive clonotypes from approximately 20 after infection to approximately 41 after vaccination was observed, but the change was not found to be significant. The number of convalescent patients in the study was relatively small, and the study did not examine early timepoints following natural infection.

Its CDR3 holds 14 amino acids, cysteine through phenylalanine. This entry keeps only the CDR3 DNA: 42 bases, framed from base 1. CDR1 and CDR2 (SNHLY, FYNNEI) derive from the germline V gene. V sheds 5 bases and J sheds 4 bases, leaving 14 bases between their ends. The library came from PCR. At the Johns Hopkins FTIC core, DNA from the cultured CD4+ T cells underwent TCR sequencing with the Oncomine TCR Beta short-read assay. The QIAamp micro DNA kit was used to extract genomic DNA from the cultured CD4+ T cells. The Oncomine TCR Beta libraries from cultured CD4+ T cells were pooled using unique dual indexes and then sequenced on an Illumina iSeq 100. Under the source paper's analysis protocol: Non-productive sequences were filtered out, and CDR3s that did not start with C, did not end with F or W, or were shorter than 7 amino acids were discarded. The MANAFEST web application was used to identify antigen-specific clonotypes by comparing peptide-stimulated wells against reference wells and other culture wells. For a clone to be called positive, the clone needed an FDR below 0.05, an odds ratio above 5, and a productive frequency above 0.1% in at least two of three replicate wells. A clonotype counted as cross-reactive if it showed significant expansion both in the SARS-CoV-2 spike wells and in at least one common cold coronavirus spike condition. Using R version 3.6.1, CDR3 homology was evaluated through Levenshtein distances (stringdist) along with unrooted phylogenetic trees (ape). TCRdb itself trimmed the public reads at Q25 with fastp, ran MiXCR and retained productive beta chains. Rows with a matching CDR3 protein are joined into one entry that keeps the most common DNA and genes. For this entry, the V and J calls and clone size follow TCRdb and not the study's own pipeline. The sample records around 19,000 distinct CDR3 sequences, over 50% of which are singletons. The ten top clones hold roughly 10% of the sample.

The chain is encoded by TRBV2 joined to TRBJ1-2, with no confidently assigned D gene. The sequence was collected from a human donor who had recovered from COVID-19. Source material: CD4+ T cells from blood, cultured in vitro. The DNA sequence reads TGTGCCAGCAGTTCGGACCGAGACCTCTATGGCTACACCTTC. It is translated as CASSSDRDLYGYTF.